This TCR beta chain originates from a study of graft-versus-host responses after intestinal transplantation. Overall study context: Following induction with anti-thymocyte globulin, all recipients were given tacrolimus and steroids for two to three years.

This clone showed up just once. Its antigen remains unidentified. Study-wide results and caveats: Declines in HvG clones occurring early post-transplant were associated with peak circulating GvH clone levels. Where graft-donor T cell macrochimerism was present, patients had high graft-versus-host to host-versus-graft clonal ratios in allografts. Recipient marrow contained GvH clones, some of which appeared first in ileum or blood.

Sequencing was performed with immunoSEQ multiplex PCR; in TCRdb, only in-frame clones are kept and a portion is missing. Here the sample spans under 95,000 clones, about 87% being singletons. Germline assignment: CDR1 SQVTM and CDR2 ANQGSEA. The CDR3 has 12 amino acids. V lost 7 bases, J lost 9 bases, and 11 bases stayed unmatched. This clonotype was obtained from a human donor who was the organ donor for an intestinal transplant. Sequencing was performed on unstimulated CD4+ T cells sorted from spleen or lymph node cells, taken before transplant. The chain has TRBV29-1 and TRBJ1-1; TRBD1 aligns across 7 bases. Here the CDR3 reads CSAGRDSSQAFF. For the CDR3, the DNA is TGCAGCGCCGGACGGGACAGCAGTCAAGCTTTCTTT.